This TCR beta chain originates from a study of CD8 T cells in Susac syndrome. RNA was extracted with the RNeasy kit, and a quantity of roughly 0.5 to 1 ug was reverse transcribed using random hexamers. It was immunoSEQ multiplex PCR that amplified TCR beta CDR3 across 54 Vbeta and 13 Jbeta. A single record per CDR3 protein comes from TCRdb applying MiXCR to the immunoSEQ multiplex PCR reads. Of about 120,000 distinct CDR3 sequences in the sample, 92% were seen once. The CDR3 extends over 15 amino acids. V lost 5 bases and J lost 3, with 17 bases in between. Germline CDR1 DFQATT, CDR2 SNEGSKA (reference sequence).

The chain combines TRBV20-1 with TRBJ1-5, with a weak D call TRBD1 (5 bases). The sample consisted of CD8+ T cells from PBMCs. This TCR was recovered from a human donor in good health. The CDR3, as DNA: TGCAGTGCTGACTCCGGGACCGCCTTCAATCAGCCCCAGCATTTT. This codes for CSADSGTAFNQPQHF.